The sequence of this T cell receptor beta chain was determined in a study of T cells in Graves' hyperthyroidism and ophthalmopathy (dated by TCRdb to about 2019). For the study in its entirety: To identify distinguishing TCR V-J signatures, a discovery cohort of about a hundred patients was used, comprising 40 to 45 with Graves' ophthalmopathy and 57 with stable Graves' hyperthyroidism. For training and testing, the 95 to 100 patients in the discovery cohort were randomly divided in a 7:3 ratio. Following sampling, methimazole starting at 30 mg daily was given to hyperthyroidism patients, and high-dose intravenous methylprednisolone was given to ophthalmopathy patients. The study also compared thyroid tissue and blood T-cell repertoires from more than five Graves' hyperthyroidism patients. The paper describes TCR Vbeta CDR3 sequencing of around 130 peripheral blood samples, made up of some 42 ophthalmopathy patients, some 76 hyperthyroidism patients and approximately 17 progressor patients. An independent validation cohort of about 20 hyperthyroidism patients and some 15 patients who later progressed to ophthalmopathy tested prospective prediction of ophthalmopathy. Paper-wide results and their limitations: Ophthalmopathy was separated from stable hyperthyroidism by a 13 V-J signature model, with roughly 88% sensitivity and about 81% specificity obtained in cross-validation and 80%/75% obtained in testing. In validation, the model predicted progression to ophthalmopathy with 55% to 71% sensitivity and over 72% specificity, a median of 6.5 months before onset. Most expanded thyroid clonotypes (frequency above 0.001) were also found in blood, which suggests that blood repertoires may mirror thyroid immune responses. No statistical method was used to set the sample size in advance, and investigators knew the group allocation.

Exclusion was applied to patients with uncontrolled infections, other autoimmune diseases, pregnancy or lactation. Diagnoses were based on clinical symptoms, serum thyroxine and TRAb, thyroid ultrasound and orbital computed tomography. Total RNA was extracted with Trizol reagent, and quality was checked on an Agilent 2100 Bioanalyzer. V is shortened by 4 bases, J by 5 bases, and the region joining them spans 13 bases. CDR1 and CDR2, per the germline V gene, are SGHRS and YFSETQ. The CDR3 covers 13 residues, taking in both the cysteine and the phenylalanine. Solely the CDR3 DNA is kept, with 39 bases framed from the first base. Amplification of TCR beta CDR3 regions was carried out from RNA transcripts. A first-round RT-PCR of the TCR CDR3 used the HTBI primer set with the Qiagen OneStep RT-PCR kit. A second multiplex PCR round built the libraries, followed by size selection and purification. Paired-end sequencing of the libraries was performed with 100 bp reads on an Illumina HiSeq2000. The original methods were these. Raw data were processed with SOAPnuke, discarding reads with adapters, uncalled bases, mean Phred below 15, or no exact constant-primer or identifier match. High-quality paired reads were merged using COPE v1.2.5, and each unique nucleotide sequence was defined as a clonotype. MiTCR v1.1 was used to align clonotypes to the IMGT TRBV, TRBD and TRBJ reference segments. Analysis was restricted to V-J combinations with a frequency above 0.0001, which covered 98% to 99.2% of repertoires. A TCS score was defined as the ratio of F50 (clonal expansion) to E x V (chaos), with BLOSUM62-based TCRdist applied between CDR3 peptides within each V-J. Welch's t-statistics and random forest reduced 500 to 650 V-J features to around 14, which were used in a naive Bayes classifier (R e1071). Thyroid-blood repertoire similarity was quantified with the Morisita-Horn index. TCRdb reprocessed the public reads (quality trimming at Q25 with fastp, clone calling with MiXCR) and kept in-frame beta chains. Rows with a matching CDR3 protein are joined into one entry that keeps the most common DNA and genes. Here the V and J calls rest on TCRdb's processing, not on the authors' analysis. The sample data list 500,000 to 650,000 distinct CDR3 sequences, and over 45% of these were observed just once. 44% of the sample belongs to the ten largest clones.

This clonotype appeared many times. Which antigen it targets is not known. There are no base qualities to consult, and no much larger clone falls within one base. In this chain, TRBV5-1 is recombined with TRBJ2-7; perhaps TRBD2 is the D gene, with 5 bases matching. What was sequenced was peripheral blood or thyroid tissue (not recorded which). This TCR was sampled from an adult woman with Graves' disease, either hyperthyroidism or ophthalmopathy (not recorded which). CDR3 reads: CASSPPPGNEQYF. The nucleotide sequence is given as TGCGCCAGCAGCCCCCCCCCCGGGAACGAGCAGTACTTC.